This T cell receptor beta chain was captured by sequencing in a study of T cells in Graves' hyperthyroidism and ophthalmopathy. Study-wide findings and caveats: Blood also showed most of the thyroid clonotypes that were expanded above 0.001. For ophthalmopathy, model prediction preceded onset by a median about six months.

The V and J ends lost 5 bases and 10 bases respectively, with 21 bases between them. Germline V lookup: CDR1 SQVTM, CDR2 ANQGSEA. The CDR3 runs 14 residues. Regions amplified from RNA transcripts were the TCR beta CDR3 regions. HTBI primers drove first-round RT-PCR of the TCR CDR3. TCRdb re-called the multiplex PCR reads with MiXCR, one entry per CDR3 protein. The table records some 720,000 distinct CDR3 sequences, 15% to 20% of them present only once. This sample holds PBMCs from roughly 10 ml fresh peripheral blood. This clonotype has at least ten counts. Its antigen remains unidentified. The sequenced sample consisted of blood. This clonotype originated in a young man with Graves' hyperthyroidism. The rearrangement joins TRBV29-1 to TRBJ2-1; maybe TRBD2 (6 bases). DNA of the CDR3: TGCAGCGTTCCAAAAGCCCTAGCGTCTGTGGAGCAGTTCTTC. It encodes CSVPKALASVEQFF.